The 8 T cell receptor beta chains given below trace back to one sample, sequenced in a study of blood T cell repertoires in COVID-19. TCRdb keeps only in-frame clones here, not all; method: immunoSEQ multiplex PCR. Among around 150,000 clones listed, 87% were seen once. Source material: peripheral blood. These receptors came from a woman aged 60-75 years who had recovered from COVID-19.

The rearrangement joins TRBV24-1 to TRBJ2-1; D not certain. The CDR3 totals 14 residues. The V gene lost 4 bases and the J gene lost 8 bases, with 14 bases spanning the gap. CDR1 is KGHDR, CDR2 SFDVKD, per germline. CDR3 nucleotides: TGTGCCACCAGTGACCCGAACGAAGCTGATGAGCAGTTCTTC. It encodes CATSDPNEADEQFF.

The chain joins TRBV19 to TRBJ1-5; D gene unclear. This CDR3 spans 16 amino acids. CDR1 LNHDA and CDR2 SQIVND come from the germline V gene (reference sequence). With 1 base removed from V and 0 bases from J, the gap between germline ends came to 10 bases. In nucleotides, the CDR3 is TGTGCCAGTAGTATAGCCCGTTTTTATAGCAATCAGCCCCAGCATTTT. Translated: CASSIARFYSNQPQHF.

This clone was seen more than once but under ten times. This chain joins TRBV2 and TRBJ2-1, with 8 bases aligning to TRBD1. V lost 5 bases and J lost 8; bases outside the gene matches: 8. The germline gives CDR1 SNHLY, CDR2 FYNNEI. The CDR3 runs 14 residues. Written as DNA, the CDR3 is TGTGCCAGCAGTAAGGACAGGGTAGGCGATGAGCAGTTCTTC. As protein: CASSKDRVGDEQFF.

The V call is TRBV3-1 (or the pseudogene TRBV3-2), the J call TRBJ1-3, with a tentative D call TRBD1 (5 bases). Deletions cut 7 bases from V and 7 bases from J, with 14 bases between. The CDR3 has 13 amino acids. The germline V gene encodes CDR1 LGHDT and CDR2 YNNKEL (reference sequence). Here the CDR3 DNA reads TGTGCCAGCACCCAGGAAGGGGCGAACACCATATATTTT. This gives the protein CASTQEGANTIYF.

The J gene is TRBJ1-3, the V gene TRBV2; 7 nucleotides match TRBD1. Unmatched junction bases numbered 5, after V lost 8 bases and J lost 4 bases. CDR3 length: 13 residues. Germline assignment: CDR1 SNHLY and CDR2 FYNNEI. CDR3 DNA: TGTGCCAGCCAGACAGGGACCGGAAACACCATATATTTT. Translation: CASQTGTGNTIYF.

The V call is TRBV7-6, the J call TRBJ1-4, with D uncertain. V lost 10 bases and J lost 3, with 18 bases in between. CDR1 is SGHVS and CDR2 is FNYEAQ in the germline V gene. This CDR3 spans 15 amino acids. DNA for the CDR3: TGTGCCATCCGAGGGCTACGACCTTCTAATGAAAAACTGTTTTTT. Protein: CAIRGLRPSNEKLFF. The variable domain in full, with the rest retrieved from reference TRBV7-6 and TRBJ1-4, is GAGVSQSPRYKVTKRGQDVALRCDPISGHVSLYWYRQALGQGPEFLTYFNYEAQQDKSGLPNDRFSAERPEGSISTLTIQRTEQRDSAMYRCAIRGLRPSNEKLFFGSGTQLSVL.

This rearrangement joins TRBV7-3 to TRBJ2-3; TRBD2 aligns across 12 bases. With V trimmed by 4 bases and J by 0 bases, 14 bases remained unmatched. Looked up from germline, CDR1 is SGHTA and CDR2 is FQGTGA. The CDR3 length is 20 residues. The CDR3 region has the DNA TGTGCCAGCAGCTCTAACCCACTAGCGGGGGGCGTTACTAGCACAGATACGCAGTATTTT. Amino acid sequence: CASSSNPLAGGVTSTDTQYF.

The chain employs TRBV5-4 and TRBJ2-7; 7 nucleotides match TRBD1. The germline gives CDR1 SGHNT, CDR2 YYREEE (reference sequence). This CDR3 comprises 15 residues. V was pared by 2 bases and J by 1 base, with 6 bases of the junction left unmatched. CDR3 residues: CASSFNGQASYEQYF. Here the CDR3 DNA reads TGTGCCAGCAGCTTCAACGGACAGGCATCCTACGAGCAGTACTTC.